One and the same sample provided the 4 T cell receptor beta chains below, sequenced in a study of blood T cell repertoires in COVID-19 (dated by TCRdb to about 2020). The method behind the library was the immunoSEQ multiplex PCR assay. TCRdb took this table from immuneACCESS and kept in-frame rearrangements with V and J called. Such tables lack part of the clones; where checked against another copy, unresolved V genes explain under half of the gap, and the rest is unexplained. Within this sample are some 190,000 clones, with about 88% of them counted one time only. 20% to 25% of the sample comes from the top ten. The source material was PBMCs or T cells enriched from blood (not recorded which). Receptors were obtained from a woman in her forties in a cohort exposed to, infected with or recovered from COVID-19 (not recorded which).

V and J are TRBV6-2 or TRBV6-3 and TRBJ1-6; D not resolved. The CDR3 length is 12 residues. Trimming removed 2 bases at V and 13 bases at J, with 9 bases between. Germline V CDR1 and CDR2: MNHEY, SVGEGT. The CDR3 DNA reads as TGTGCCAGCAGTTACGGAGGGAATCCCCTCCACTTT. Protein product: CASSYGGNPLHF.

This clone has a single count. CDR3 in amino acids: CASSIATGGNEQFF. The CDR3 bases are TGTGCCAGTAGTATAGCGACAGGCGGCAATGAGCAGTTCTTC. The V and J genes are TRBV19 and TRBJ2-1, with D possibly TRBD1 on 6 matching bases. This CDR3 comprises 14 residues. Per the germline V gene, CDR1 is LNHDA and CDR2 is SQIVND (reference sequence). The germline V and J ends were trimmed by 1 base and 6 bases, with 10 bases remaining between them.

The chain recombines TRBV24-1 with TRBJ1-1; TRBD1 aligns across 11 bases. This CDR3 comprises 14 residues. Germline CDR1 KGHDR, CDR2 SFDVKD. Unmatched junction bases numbered 2, after V lost 5 bases and J lost 4 bases. The CDR3 sequence is CATSGGTGGTEAFF. DNA for the CDR3: TGTGCCACCAGTGGGGGGACAGGGGGCACTGAAGCTTTCTTT.

The chain carries TRBV7-6 and TRBJ2-1; a possible D gene is TRBD1 (5 bases). CDR3 length: 13 residues. Germline lookup yields CDR1 SGHVS and CDR2 FNYEAQ. Trimming left V 3 bases short and J 7 bases short, with 10 bases between. CDR3 bases: TGTGCCAGCAGCTTCAGGGTGGTAAATGAGCAGTTCTTC. Encoded protein: CASSFRVVNEQFF.